This is a list of T cell receptor beta chains from one sample in a study of control samples from healthy donors and cancer patients. Sequenced by immunoSEQ multiplex PCR; TCRdb stores in-frame clones only, minus some. The repertoire holds approximately 94,000 clones, less than 90% seen once, with roughly 18% in the top ten. Source material: blood. The origin of the receptors is a woman aged 45-59 years in good health. Both conserved end residues are part of each CDR3. D genes are given only for firm matches. Where a row states a size, it is once, few, many or the class of an expanded clone; other rows omit it.

j_call d_call v_call clone_size cdr3_aa cdr3_nt
TRBJ2-1 TRBD2 TRBV7-3 - CASSFSGGSSYNEQFF TGTGCCAGCAGCTTTAGCGGGGGCAGCTCCTACAATGAGCAGTTCTTC
TRBJ1-5 - TRBV2 - CASSGQNNQPQHF TGTGCCAGCAGTGGACAGAACAATCAGCCCCAGCATTTT
TRBJ2-5 - TRBV19 - CATLDRLIQETQYF TGTGCCACCCTGGATCGGCTAATACAAGAGACCCAGTACTTC
TRBJ2-1 - TRBV6-4 - CASSLSPSSYNEQFF TGTGCCAGCAGTCTTAGCCCAAGCTCCTACAATGAGCAGTTCTTC
TRBJ1-1 TRBD1 TRBV6-2/TRBV6-3 - CASSYSGTGPLNTEAFF TGTGCCAGCAGTTACAGCGGGACAGGGCCCTTGAACACTGAAGCTTTCTTT
TRBJ2-1 - TRBV29-1 - CSADDEQFF TGCAGCGCTGACGATGAGCAGTTCTTC
TRBJ1-4 - TRBV6-5 few CASSYFLGSEKLFF TGTGCCAGCAGTTACTTTCTGGGGAGTGAAAAACTGTTTTTT
TRBJ2-1 - TRBV27 once CATQRLGEQFF TGTGCCACCCAACGTCTGGGTGAGCAGTTCTTC
TRBJ1-3 - TRBV9 - CASSVSAGNTIYF TGTGCCAGCAGCGTGAGTGCGGGAAACACCATATATTTT
TRBJ1-1 TRBD1 TRBV4-3 - CASSQTDRPGTEAFF TGCGCCAGCAGCCAGACGGACAGGCCGGGTACTGAAGCTTTCTTT
TRBJ2-3 TRBD2 TRBV7-7 once CASSLEPTSGRTDTQYF TGTGCCAGCAGCTTAGAACCAACTAGCGGGAGAACAGATACGCAGTATTTT
TRBJ2-7 TRBD1 TRBV6-6 - CASSLQGVTYEQYF TGTGCCAGCAGTCTACAGGGGGTAACCTACGAGCAGTACTTC
TRBJ2-2 - TRBV9 - CASSVIPGAGTGELFF TGTGCCAGCAGCGTTATCCCAGGGGCGGGAACCGGGGAGCTGTTTTTT
TRBJ2-1 TRBD2 TRBV7-3 - CASSLERETEQFF TGTGCCAGCAGCTTAGAGCGGGAGACGGAGCAGTTCTTC
TRBJ2-1 - TRBV11-3 - CASSLGVVNEQFF TGTGCCAGCAGCTTAGGTGTAGTTAATGAGCAGTTCTTC
TRBJ1-2 - TRBV9 - CASSSRDRPDGYTF TGTGCCAGCAGCTCCCGCGACAGGCCGGATGGCTACACCTTC
TRBJ2-3 - TRBV30 - CAWILYGSTDTQYF TGTGCCTGGATTCTATATGGCAGCACAGATACGCAGTATTTT
TRBJ1-1 - TRBV7-8 - CASSSPLDTEAFF TGTGCCAGCAGCTCCCCCCTAGACACTGAAGCTTTCTTT
TRBJ2-4 - TRBV6-5 - CASSSQRPSARYIQYF TGTGCCAGCAGTTCCCAGCGACCATCTGCAAGGTACATTCAGTACTTC
TRBJ1-4 - TRBV7-3 - CASSFHRASNEKLFF TGTGCCAGCAGCTTTCACCGGGCAAGTAATGAAAAACTGTTTTTT
TRBJ1-1 - TRBV6-5 - CASSYGAEAFF TGTGCCAGCAGTTACGGGGCCGAAGCTTTCTTT
TRBJ1-2 - TRBV7-2 - CASSQITVRFPTLYGYTF TGTGCCAGCAGCCAGATCACGGTCAGGTTCCCCACCCTTTATGGCTACACCTTC
TRBJ2-1 TRBD1 TRBV12-5 - CASGVGTGAYNEQFF TGTGCTAGTGGTGTCGGGACAGGAGCCTACAATGAGCAGTTCTTC
TRBJ1-2 - TRBV11-2 - CASSLDRYYGYTF TGTGCCAGCAGCTTAGATCGGTACTATGGCTACACCTTC
TRBJ2-5 - TRBV7-2 - CASSLALTLEETQYF TGTGCCAGCAGCTTAGCGCTGACTCTTGAGGAGACCCAGTACTTC
TRBJ2-1 - TRBV12-5 - CASANNEQFF TGTGCTAGTGCCAACAATGAGCAGTTCTTC
TRBJ1-6 - TRBV7-8 - CASSFGGRGSPLHF TGTGCCAGCAGCTTCGGAGGGAGAGGTTCACCCCTCCACTTT
TRBJ2-7 - TRBV7-9 - CASSLQVGGSEQYF TGTGCCAGCAGTTTGCAGGTGGGGGGTAGCGAGCAGTACTTC
TRBJ1-2 TRBD1 TRBV4-3 - CASSAQQGASYGYTF TGCGCCAGCAGCGCACAACAGGGGGCGAGCTATGGCTACACCTTC
TRBJ2-7 - TRBV29-1 - CSVVLTGRLEQYF TGCAGCGTTGTCCTAACCGGGCGTCTCGAGCAGTACTTC
TRBJ2-2 TRBD1 TRBV15 - CATSRPFGQVPNTGELFF TGTGCCACCAGCAGACCCTTCGGACAGGTACCGAACACCGGGGAGCTGTTTTTT
TRBJ2-1 TRBD2 TRBV18 - CASSPVSGGLREQFF TGTGCCAGCTCACCAGTGTCGGGAGGGCTAAGGGAGCAGTTCTTC
TRBJ2-1 TRBD2 TRBV24-1 - CATSAGGGEQFF TGTGCCACCAGTGCAGGCGGGGGTGAGCAGTTCTTC
TRBJ1-3 TRBD1 TRBV6-6 once CASSGQGLGGNTIYF TGTGCCAGCTCGGGACAGGGGCTGGGGGGAAACACCATATATTTT
TRBJ1-5 - TRBV19 few CASSNSFYSNQPQHF TGTGCCAGTAGTAACAGCTTCTATAGCAATCAGCCCCAGCATTTT
TRBJ1-1 - TRBV19 - CASSMRQIMNTEAFF TGTGCCAGTAGTATGAGGCAGATCATGAACACTGAAGCTTTCTTT
TRBJ1-2 - TRBV6-1 - CASSEEGTLFDYGYTF TGTGCCAGCAGTGAAGAGGGTACCCTGTTTGACTATGGCTACACCTTC
TRBJ2-3 - TRBV18 - CASSPKASTDTQYF TGTGCCAGCTCACCAAAGGCCAGCACAGATACGCAGTATTTT
TRBJ2-1 TRBD2 TRBV11-3 - CASSPGGLAGGQFF TGTGCCAGCAGTCCAGGCGGACTAGCGGGGGGACAGTTCTTC
TRBJ2-1 TRBD1 TRBV12-3/TRBV12-4 - CASRGTGQIF TGTGCCAGCAGGGGGACAGGACAGATCTTC
TRBJ1-2 TRBD1 TRBV12-3/TRBV12-4 - CASRTQGVEGYTF TGTGCCAGCAGGACACAGGGGGTAGAGGGCTACACCTTC
TRBJ2-7 - TRBV3-1/TRBV3-2 - CASSQFGEAYEQYF TGTGCCAGCAGCCAATTTGGAGAGGCCTACGAGCAGTACTTC
TRBJ1-2 - TRBV11-2 - CASSRTNRVTYGYTF TGTGCCAGCAGCCGTACTAATAGGGTTACGTATGGCTACACCTTC
TRBJ1-2 - TRBV9 - CASIPIGANYGYTF TGTGCCAGCATCCCCATTGGCGCTAACTATGGCTACACCTTC
TRBJ1-1 TRBD1 TRBV20-1 - CSASRDRTFF TGCAGTGCTAGCCGGGACAGAACTTTCTTT
TRBJ1-1 - TRBV30 few CAWKKYVNTEAFF TGTGCCTGGAAAAAATATGTGAACACTGAAGCTTTCTTT
TRBJ2-3 TRBD2 TRBV3-1/TRBV3-2 - CASSQVGLSQYF TGTGCCAGCAGCCAAGTGGGACTATCGCAGTATTTT
TRBJ1-1 - TRBV19 - CASSRAGLNTEAFF TGTGCCAGTAGTAGGGCAGGGTTGAACACTGAAGCTTTCTTT
TRBJ1-5 - TRBV6-6 - CASTTEQYSNQPQHF TGTGCCAGCACCACCGAACAATATAGCAATCAGCCCCAGCATTTT
TRBJ2-3 TRBD2 TRBV2 few CASSAGSGGWTDTQYF TGTGCCAGCAGTGCCGGAAGCGGGGGGTGGACAGATACGCAGTATTTT
TRBJ1-1 - TRBV20-1 once CSASKVGVLNTEAFF TGCAGTGCTAGTAAGGTCGGGGTACTGAACACTGAAGCTTTCTTT
TRBJ2-5 TRBD2 TRBV4-1 - CASSRVGLAGVETQYF TGCGCCAGCAGCCGGGTCGGGTTAGCGGGAGTAGAGACCCAGTACTTC
TRBJ1-2 - TRBV19 - CASKQGPNYGYTF TGTGCCAGTAAACAGGGTCCCAACTATGGCTACACCTTC
TRBJ1-5 - TRBV28 - CASSLGGGNQPQHF TGTGCCAGCAGTCTTGGGGGTGGCAATCAGCCCCAGCATTTT
TRBJ1-4 - TRBV3-1/TRBV3-2 once CASSQGSGNTNEKLFF TGTGCCAGCAGCCAAGGGTCCGGGAACACTAATGAAAAACTGTTTTTT
TRBJ2-7 - TRBV11-2 - CASSLVQGRSYEQYF TGTGCCAGCAGCCTGGTGCAGGGCCGGTCCTACGAGCAGTACTTC
TRBJ1-4 TRBD1 TRBV18 - CASSQGAGREKLFF TGTGCCAGCTCTCAGGGGGCTGGTCGGGAAAAACTGTTTTTT
TRBJ1-1 - TRBV6-6 few CASSFDTNTEAFF TGTGCCAGCAGTTTCGATACGAACACTGAAGCTTTCTTT
TRBJ1-5 - TRBV6-5 once CASSWTSDSNQPQHF TGTGCCAGCAGTTGGACCTCGGATAGCAATCAGCCCCAGCATTTT